This T cell receptor (beta chain) appears in the sequencing data of a study of Ad26.COV2.S vaccination and SARS-CoV-2 variants. On the study more broadly: Once, or twice with 56 days between doses, Ad26.COV2.S was given intramuscularly.

A word on this clone: No antigen is known for it.

V lost 0 bases, J lost 6 bases, and 3 bases stayed unmatched. This CDR3 contains 16 residues. Germline CDR1 is SGDLS and CDR2 is YYNGEE. The treatment denotes: around 19 received Ad26.COV2.S at low or high dose, single or two shots; roughly five received placebo; per-sample allocation not given. The investigators took samples on day 63 after the first vaccine or placebo injection. Method: immunoSEQ multiplex PCR; TCRdb's copy keeps in-frame clones and lacks some. The table has some 460,000 clones, around 89% seen once. Study outcomes and limitations: Non-spike TCR breadth was similar in vaccine and placebo recipients.

This receptor was obtained from a person between 18 and 60 years old who received the Ad26.COV2.S COVID-19 vaccine or a placebo. The sample consisted of peripheral blood, taken in a trial of Ad26.COV2.S vaccine versus placebo. The genes are TRBV9 and TRBJ2-1; 13 positions agree with TRBD2. The CDR3 is CASSVVTSGRANEQFF. The CDR3 DNA is TGTGCCAGCAGCGTAGTCACTAGCGGGAGGGCCAATGAGCAGTTCTTC.